These 19 T cell receptor beta chains originate from one sample sequenced in a study of cytomegalovirus exposure and HLA in healthy donors. PCR employed 60 Vbeta and 13 Jbeta primers. Repertoires were generated with immunoSEQ multiplex PCR, while TCRdb's copy carries only in-frame clones and drops some. Here the sample spans approximately 150,000 clones, roughly nine tenths being singletons. The specimen sequenced was PBMCs. Every receptor here comes from a young woman in good health and CMV-seronegative.

The chain combines TRBV7-6 with TRBJ2-5, with TRBD1 identical over 8 bases. TRBJ2-7 matches the DNA end more closely, so the J call is doubtful. Germline values: CDR1 SGHVS, CDR2 FNYEAQ. CDR3 size: 14 residues. The CDR3 sequence is CASSLGGRGREQYF. The CDR3 DNA sequence: TGTGCCAGCAGCTTAGGCGGCAGGGGGCGCGAGCAGTACTTC.

V and J are TRBV11-2 and TRBJ1-1; D remains unclear. CDR1 is SGHAT, CDR2 FQNNGV, per germline. The CDR3 contains 15 residues. The germline V and J ends were trimmed by 0 bases and 3 bases, with 11 bases remaining between them. The CDR3 DNA reads as TGTGCCAGCAGCTTAGAGGTCCGGAGGGACACTGAAGCTTTCTTT. Its protein product is CASSLEVRRDTEAFF.

This clone was seen only once. The rearrangement links TRBV6-4 to TRBJ2-4; 10 bases are shared with TRBD2. Trimming cost V 2 bases and J 3 bases; bases outside gene matches: 10. Per the germline V gene, CDR1 is MRHNA and CDR2 is SNTAGT. The CDR3 extends over 18 amino acids. This CDR3 reads CASSDPRLAGVDKNIQYF. The CDR3 DNA sequence: TGTGCCAGCAGTGACCCGCGGCTAGCGGGAGTCGACAAAAACATTCAGTACTTC.

The chain carries TRBV5-8 and TRBJ2-3; D unresolved. Deletions cut 2 bases from V and 2 bases from J, with 9 bases between. In germline, CDR1 is SGHTS, CDR2 YDEGEE. The CDR3 extends over 14 amino acids. The CDR3, as DNA: TGTGCCAGCAGCTTTAGAGGAGCCACAGATACGCAGTATTTT. Translating gives CASSFRGATDTQYF.

The rearrangement links TRBV15 to TRBJ1-2; possible D gene TRBD1, 5 bases. Germline CDR1 LNHNV, CDR2 YYDKDF (reference sequence). Trimming left V 5 bases short and J 6 bases short, with 13 bases between. This CDR3 region has 13 residues. For the CDR3, the DNA is TGTGCCACCAGCCGATACCGGGGGGATGGCTACACCTTC. Translating gives CATSRYRGDGYTF.

In its sample, this clone was seen a few times. The chain carries TRBV6-5 and TRBJ1-2; maybe TRBD1 (5 bases). This CDR3 has 14 residues. CDR1 is MNHEY and CDR2 is SVGAGI in the germline V gene. V was pared by 4 bases and J by 7 bases, with 16 bases between. The CDR3 reads CASSFQGGRPGYTF. The CDR3 region has the DNA TGTGCCAGCAGTTTTCAGGGAGGGCGGCCTGGCTACACCTTC.

Concerning this clone itself: Different DNA sequences within this sample yield the same CDR3. The V gene is TRBV30, the J gene TRBJ2-1; 8 bases fit TRBD2. CDR3 size: 15 residues. CDR1 and CDR2 from the germline V gene are GTSNPN and SVGIG (reference sequence). Losses at the gene ends were 3 bases for V and 0 bases for J; bases not matched to a gene: 4. Here the CDR3 DNA reads TGTGCCTGGAGACTAGCGGAGGGCTCCTACAATGAGCAGTTCTTC. Its translation: CAWRLAEGSYNEQFF.

This chain uses TRBV27 with TRBJ1-2; 9 nucleotides align to TRBD1. V lost 6 bases to trimming and J lost 8 bases; unmatched junction nucleotides: 10. The CDR3 has 14 residues. CDR1 is MNHEY and CDR2 is SMNVEV in the germline V gene (reference sequence). This chain's CDR3 is CASSRTQGAGGYTF. The CDR3 nucleotides are TGTGCCAGCAGCCGTACACAGGGGGCGGGCGGCTACACCTTC.

V and J are TRBV2 and TRBJ2-2; D possibly corresponds to TRBD1 (5 bases). Germline V lookup: CDR1 SNHLY, CDR2 FYNNEI. CDR3 length equals 14 residues. V was clipped by 1 base and J by 7 bases, with 10 bases between them. CDR3 DNA sequence: TGTGCCAGCAGTGAAGGGACACTGCGCGGGGAGCTGTTTTTT. Translated: CASSEGTLRGELFF. Full variable domain (remainder filled in from reference TRBV2 and TRBJ2-2): EPEVTQTPSHQVTQMGQEVILRCVPISNHLYFYWYRQILGQKVEFLVSFYNNEISEKSEIFDDQFSVERPDGSNFTLKIRSTKLEDSAMYFCASSEGTLRGELFFGEGSRLTVL.

The chain recombines TRBV11-2 with TRBJ1-2, with a possible D match to TRBD1 (5 bases). Trimming pared 6 bases from V and 3 bases from J, leaving 11 bases between. The CDR3 contains 13 residues. In germline, CDR1 is SGHAT, CDR2 FQNNGV. CDR3 residues: CASSSGTYYGYTF. DNA for the CDR3: TGTGCCAGCAGTTCCGGGACTTACTATGGCTACACCTTC.

The V call is TRBV7-2, the J call TRBJ1-5; tentatively, D is TRBD1 (5 bases). The germline V and J ends were trimmed by 8 bases and 2 bases, with 13 bases remaining between them. The V gene's germline CDR1 is SGHTA and CDR2 FQGNSA. CDR3 length equals 14 residues. The CDR3 DNA reads as TGTGCCAGCGGGGCAGATCCTGGCAATCAGCCCCAGCATTTT. It specifies CASGADPGNQPQHF.

The chain recombines TRBV28 with TRBJ1-2; D is possibly TRBD1 (6 bases). Germline values: CDR1 MDHEN, CDR2 SYDVKM. V was pared by 7 bases and J by 8 bases, with 29 bases between. This CDR3 is built from 17 residues. CDR3: CASTPQGATGLARGYTF. The CDR3 DNA reads TGTGCCAGCACCCCCCAAGGCGCGACAGGCCTCGCCCGCGGCTACACCTTC.

The V gene is TRBV5-1, the J gene TRBJ1-1; 7 bases line up with TRBD1. The length of the CDR3 is 16 residues. V dropped 4 bases and J dropped 4; count of bases not matched to a gene: 13. CDR1 and CDR2 from the germline V gene are SGHRS and YFSETQ. This CDR3 is CASSPTQGPSFTEAFF. The DNA of the CDR3 is TGCGCCAGCAGCCCCACACAGGGGCCGTCCTTCACTGAAGCTTTCTTT. Full variable domain (rest looked up from reference TRBV5-1 and TRBJ1-1): KAGVTQTPRYLIKTRGQQVTLSCSPISGHRSVSWYQQTPGQGLQFLFEYFSETQRNKGNFPGRFSGRQFSNSRSEMNVSTLELGDSALYLCASSPTQGPSFTEAFFGQGTRLTVV.

The chain recombines TRBV20-1 with TRBJ2-1; D is possibly TRBD2 (5 bases). This CDR3 has 11 amino acids. Trimming pared 5 bases from V and 9 bases from J, leaving 11 bases between. Germline V gene sequence: CDR1 DFQATT, CDR2 SNEGSKA (reference sequence). CDR3 sequence (DNA): TGCAGTGCTGGGAGAGCAGGTGAGCAGTTCTTC. It specifies CSAGRAGEQFF.

The V call is TRBV5-1, the J call TRBJ2-2; the D is unclear. Trimming took 8 bases from V and 6 from J, leaving 26 bases between them. This CDR3 comprises 17 residues. CDR1 is SGHRS and CDR2 is YFSETQ in the germline V gene. The CDR3 DNA is TGCGCCAGACGAGTGGCTGACTGGCAGTTAATAGCCGGGGAGCTGTTTTTT. Translating it yields CARRVADWQLIAGELFF.

This chain joins TRBV7-3 and TRBJ2-1; 9 nucleotides match TRBD2. With 4 bases clipped from V and 10 bases from J, the junction kept 8 bases outside the gene matches. This CDR3 contains 14 residues. Germline assignment: CDR1 SGHTA and CDR2 FQGTGA. The CDR3 DNA is TGTGCCAGCAGCTCAATAGCGGGAGCCGAGGAGCAGTTCTTC. Encoded protein: CASSSIAGAEEQFF.

The rearrangement joins TRBV7-6 to TRBJ2-5, with 9 bases identical to TRBD1. In germline, CDR1 is SGHVS, CDR2 FNYEAQ. With 5 bases clipped from V and 1 base from J, the junction kept 8 bases outside the gene matches. This CDR3 is 16 amino acids long. This CDR3 reads CASSGRTGALQETQYF. In DNA, the CDR3 is TGTGCCAGCAGCGGTAGGACAGGGGCTCTCCAAGAGACCCAGTACTTC.

Details on this clone: The sample contains more than one DNA sequence encoding this CDR3. The rearrangement links TRBV5-1 to TRBJ2-3, with D possibly being TRBD2 (5 bases). V lost 0 bases and J lost 2, with 10 bases in between. This CDR3 spans 15 amino acids. CDR1 and CDR2 from the germline V gene are SGHRS and YFSETQ. CDR3 in DNA: TGCGCCAGCAGCTTGGAGGCGGGTTTCACAGATACGCAGTATTTT. Residues: CASSLEAGFTDTQYF.

This clone was seen once. This chain joins TRBV10-3 and TRBJ2-5, with TRBD2 identical over 8 bases. Germline V gene lookup returns CDR1 ENHRY and CDR2 SYGVKD. This CDR3 is built from 15 residues. Germline trimming cut 1 base from V and 4 bases from J; bases unmatched to any gene: 5. CDR3 region: CAISEYSSGRETQYF. The CDR3 DNA is TGTGCCATCAGTGAGTACTCAAGCGGGAGAGAGACCCAGTACTTC.